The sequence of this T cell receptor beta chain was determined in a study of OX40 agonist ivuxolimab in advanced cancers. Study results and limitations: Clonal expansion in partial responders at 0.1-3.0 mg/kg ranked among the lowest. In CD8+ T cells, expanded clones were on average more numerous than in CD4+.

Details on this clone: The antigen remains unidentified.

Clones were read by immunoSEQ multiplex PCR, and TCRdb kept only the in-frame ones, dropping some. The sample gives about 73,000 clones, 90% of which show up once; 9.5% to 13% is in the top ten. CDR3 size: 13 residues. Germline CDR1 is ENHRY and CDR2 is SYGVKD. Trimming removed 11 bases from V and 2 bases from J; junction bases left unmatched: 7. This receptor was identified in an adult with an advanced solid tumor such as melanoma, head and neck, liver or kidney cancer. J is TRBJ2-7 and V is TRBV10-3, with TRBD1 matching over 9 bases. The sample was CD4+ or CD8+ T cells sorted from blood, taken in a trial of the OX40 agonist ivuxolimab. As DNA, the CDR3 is TGTGCCGTACCGGGACAGGGTCCCTACGAGCAGTACTTC. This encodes CAVPGQGPYEQYF.